This TCR beta chain was captured by sequencing in a study of T cell responses to AZD1222 COVID-19 vaccine. This clone has more than one count but fewer than ten. The data were produced by immunoSEQ multiplex PCR, yet TCRdb's version contains in-frame clones alone and is incomplete. The profile shows tens of thousands of clones, just over 90% of them singletons. The ends were cut back, 1 base at V and 6 bases at J, with 7 bases in the middle. The CDR3 consists of 13 residues. Germline V gene sequence: CDR1 SGHVS, CDR2 FNYEAQ. This material consisted of peripheral blood, taken on day 0 of MenACWY control vaccination. V is TRBV7-6 and J is TRBJ2-1, with no clear D. This clonotype was obtained from an adult in good health. CDR3 protein: CASSLVSSNEQFF. In DNA form, the CDR3 reads TGTGCCAGCAGCTTAGTCTCTAGCAATGAGCAGTTCTTC.